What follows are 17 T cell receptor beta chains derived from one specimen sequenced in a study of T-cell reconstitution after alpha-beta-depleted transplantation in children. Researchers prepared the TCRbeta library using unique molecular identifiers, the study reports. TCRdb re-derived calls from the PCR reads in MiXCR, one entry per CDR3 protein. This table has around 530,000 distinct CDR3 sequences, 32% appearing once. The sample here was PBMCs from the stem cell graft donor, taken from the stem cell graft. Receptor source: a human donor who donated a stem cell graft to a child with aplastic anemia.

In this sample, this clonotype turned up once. CDR3 DNA: TGTGCCAGCACGACAGGAGGCGACAATGAGCAGTTCTTC. Amino acid sequence: CASTTGGDNEQFF. This chain uses TRBV6-4 with TRBJ2-1; TRBD1 is a possible D gene (6 bases). The CDR3 is made up of 13 amino acids. Germline V gene lookup returns CDR1 MRHNA and CDR2 SNTAGT. Trimming removed 7 bases from V and 5 bases from J, with 12 bases in between.

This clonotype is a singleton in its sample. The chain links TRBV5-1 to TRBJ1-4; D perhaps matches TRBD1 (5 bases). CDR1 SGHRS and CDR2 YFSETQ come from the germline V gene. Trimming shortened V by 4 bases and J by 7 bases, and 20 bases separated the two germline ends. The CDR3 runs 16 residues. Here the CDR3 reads CASSQGPAGGGEKLFF. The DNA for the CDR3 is TGCGCCAGCAGCCAGGGCCCCGCGGGGGGGGGTGAAAAACTGTTTTTT.

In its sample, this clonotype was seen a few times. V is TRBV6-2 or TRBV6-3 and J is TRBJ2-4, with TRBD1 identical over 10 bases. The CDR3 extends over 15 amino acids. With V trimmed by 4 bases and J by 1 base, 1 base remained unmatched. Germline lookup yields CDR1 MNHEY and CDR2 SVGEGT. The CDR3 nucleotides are TGTGCCAGCAGTTCGGGACAGGGGGCCAAAAACATTCAGTACTTC. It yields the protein CASSSGQGAKNIQYF.

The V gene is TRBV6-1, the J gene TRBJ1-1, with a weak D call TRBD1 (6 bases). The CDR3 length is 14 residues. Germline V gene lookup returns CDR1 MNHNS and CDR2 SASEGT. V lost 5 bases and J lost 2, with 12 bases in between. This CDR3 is CASSRAGGNTEAFF. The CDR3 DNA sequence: TGTGCCAGCAGTCGTGCGGGGGGCAACACTGAAGCTTTCTTT.

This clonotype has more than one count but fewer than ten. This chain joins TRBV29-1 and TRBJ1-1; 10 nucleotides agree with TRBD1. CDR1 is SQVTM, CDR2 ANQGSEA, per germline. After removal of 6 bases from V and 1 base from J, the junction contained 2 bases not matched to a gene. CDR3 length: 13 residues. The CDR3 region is CSVRTGGNTEAFF. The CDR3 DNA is TGCAGCGTCCGGACAGGGGGGAACACTGAAGCTTTCTTT.

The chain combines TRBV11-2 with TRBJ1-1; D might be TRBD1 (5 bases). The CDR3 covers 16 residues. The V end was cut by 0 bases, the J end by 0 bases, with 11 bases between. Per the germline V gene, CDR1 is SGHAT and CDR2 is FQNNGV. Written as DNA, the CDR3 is TGTGCCAGCAGCTTAGATCTGGGCAGGGTGAACACTGAAGCTTTCTTT. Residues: CASSLDLGRVNTEAFF.

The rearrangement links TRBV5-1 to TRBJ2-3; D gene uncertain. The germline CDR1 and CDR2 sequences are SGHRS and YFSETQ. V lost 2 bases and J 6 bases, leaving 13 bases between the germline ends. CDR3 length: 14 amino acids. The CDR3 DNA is TGCGCCAGCAGCTTCGAAACACTCACGGATACGCAGTATTTT. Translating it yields CASSFETLTDTQYF. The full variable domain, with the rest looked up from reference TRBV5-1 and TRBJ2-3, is KAGVTQTPRYLIKTRGQQVTLSCSPISGHRSVSWYQQTPGQGLQFLFEYFSETQRNKGNFPGRFSGRQFSNSRSEMNVSTLELGDSALYLCASSFETLTDTQYFGPGTRLTVL.

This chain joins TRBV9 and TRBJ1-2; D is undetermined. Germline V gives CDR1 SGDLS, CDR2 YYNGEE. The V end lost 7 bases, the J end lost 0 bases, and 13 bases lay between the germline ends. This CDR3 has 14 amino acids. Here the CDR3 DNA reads TGTGCCAGCGGAGTAGACGGATCTAACTATGGCTACACCTTC. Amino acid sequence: CASGVDGSNYGYTF.

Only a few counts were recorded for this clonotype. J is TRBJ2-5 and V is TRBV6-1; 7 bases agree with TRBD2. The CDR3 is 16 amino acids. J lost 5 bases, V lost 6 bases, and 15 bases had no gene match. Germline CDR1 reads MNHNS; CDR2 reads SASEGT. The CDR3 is CASSPTSSGRPETQYF. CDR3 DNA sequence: TGTGCCAGCAGCCCCACAAGTAGCGGGCGGCCGGAGACCCAGTACTTC.

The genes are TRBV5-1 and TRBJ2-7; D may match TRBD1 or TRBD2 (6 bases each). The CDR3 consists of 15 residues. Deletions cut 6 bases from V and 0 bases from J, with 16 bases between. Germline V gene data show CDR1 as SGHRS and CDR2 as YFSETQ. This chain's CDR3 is CASTWGAGPSYEQYF. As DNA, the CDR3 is TGCGCCAGCACGTGGGGGGCCGGTCCCTCCTACGAGCAGTACTTC.

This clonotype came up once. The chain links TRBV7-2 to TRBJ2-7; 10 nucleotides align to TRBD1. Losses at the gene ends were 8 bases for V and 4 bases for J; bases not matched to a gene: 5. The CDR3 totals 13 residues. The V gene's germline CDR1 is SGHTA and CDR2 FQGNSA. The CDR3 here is CASARQGAYEQYF. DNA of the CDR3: TGTGCCAGCGCAAGACAGGGGGCATACGAGCAGTACTTC.

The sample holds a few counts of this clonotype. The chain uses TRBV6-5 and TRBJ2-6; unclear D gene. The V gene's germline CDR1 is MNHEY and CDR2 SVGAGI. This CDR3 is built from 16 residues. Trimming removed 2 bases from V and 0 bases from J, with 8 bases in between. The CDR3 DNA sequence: TGTGCCAGCAGTTACCGGGTTAGCTCTGGGGCCAACGTCCTGACTTTC. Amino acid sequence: CASSYRVSSGANVLTF.

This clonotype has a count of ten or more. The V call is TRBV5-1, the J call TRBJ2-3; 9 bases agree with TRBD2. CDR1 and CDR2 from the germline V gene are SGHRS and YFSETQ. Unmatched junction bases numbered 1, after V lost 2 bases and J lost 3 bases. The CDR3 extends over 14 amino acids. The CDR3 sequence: CASSLGLATDTQYF. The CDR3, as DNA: TGCGCCAGCAGCTTAGGACTAGCGACAGATACGCAGTATTTT.

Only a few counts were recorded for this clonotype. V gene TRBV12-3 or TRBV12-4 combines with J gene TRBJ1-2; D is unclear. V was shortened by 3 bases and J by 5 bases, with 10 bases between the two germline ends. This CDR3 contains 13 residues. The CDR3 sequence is CASSFGLGYGYTF. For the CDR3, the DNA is TGTGCCAGCAGTTTTGGTTTGGGATATGGCTACACCTTC.

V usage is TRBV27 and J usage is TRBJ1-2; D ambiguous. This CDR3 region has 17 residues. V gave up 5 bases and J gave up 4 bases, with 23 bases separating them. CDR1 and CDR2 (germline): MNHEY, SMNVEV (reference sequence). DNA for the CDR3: TGTGCCAGCAGTCGGTTGAACCGCGGGGATTTCGTCTATGGCTACACCTTC. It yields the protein CASSRLNRGDFVYGYTF.

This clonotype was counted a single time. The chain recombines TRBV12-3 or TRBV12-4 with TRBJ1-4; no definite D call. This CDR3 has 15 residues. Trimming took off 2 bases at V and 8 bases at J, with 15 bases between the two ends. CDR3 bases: TGTGCCAGCAGTTTAAGGGCAGCCTCAAAGGAAAAACTGTTTTTT. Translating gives CASSLRAASKEKLFF.

CDR3 coding DNA: TGTGCCAGCAGCTTCGGGATCGGCTATGACACTGAAGCTTTCTTT. Protein: CASSFGIGYDTEAFF. The chain combines TRBV11-1 with TRBJ1-1, with D hard to call. The CDR3 covers 15 residues. The germline V and J ends were trimmed by 3 bases and 3 bases, with 14 bases remaining between them. Germline loops: CDR1 SGHAT, CDR2 FQDESV (reference sequence).